This T cell receptor beta chain originates from a study of identical twins. TCRdb re-called the 5' RACE reads through MiXCR, storing one row per CDR3 protein. The data hold some 660,000 distinct CDR3 sequences, with 8.6% observed a single time. This clonotype was recorded at least ten times. CDR3 length: 15 residues. Trimming pared 6 bases from V and 5 bases from J, leaving 19 bases between. Germline V gives CDR1 SQVTM, CDR2 ANQGSEA. The same sample was also used in a study of yellow fever vaccine responses in identical twins.

The sequencing sample was made of PBMCs. V gene TRBV29-1 combines with J gene TRBJ2-2, with D maybe TRBD1 (6 bases). This clonotype originated in a woman aged 18 to 35 in good health. The CDR3: CSVLTTDRPTGELFF. CDR3 DNA: TGCAGCGTCCTCACGACGGACAGACCTACCGGGGAGCTGTTTTTT.